This entry describes one T cell receptor beta chain. This entry belongs to a study of CD8 T cells in Susac syndrome. Sequencing of TCR beta, carried out with a high-throughput approach, was applied to CD8+ and CD4+ T cells from the blood. The study used treatment-naive patients who had stable or active relapsing-remitting disease as multiple sclerosis controls. Random hexamers were used to reverse transcribe an amount of roughly 0.5 to 1 ug RNA. TCRdb ran MiXCR on the immunoSEQ multiplex PCR reads and lists one entry per CDR3 protein. Among hundreds of thousands of distinct CDR3 sequences listed, around nine tenths were seen once. The CDR3 is made up of 15 amino acids. Germline CDR1 reads SEHNR; CDR2 reads FQNEAQ (reference sequence). V was clipped by 4 bases and J by 4 bases, with 13 bases between them.

The chain combines TRBV7-9 with TRBJ1-4; D gene uncertain. The source is a human donor with multiple sclerosis. Specimen: CD8+ T cells from PBMCs. This chain's CDR3 is CASSSLVGGNEKLFF. The CDR3 coding sequence is TGTGCCAGCAGCTCACTAGTGGGCGGTAATGAAAAACTGTTTTTT.